Listed below are T cell receptor beta chains from one sample, sequenced in a study of CD8 T cells in ankylosing spondylitis. TCRdb re-called the 5' RACE reads with MiXCR, one entry per CDR3 protein. The table includes more than 650,000 distinct CDR3 sequences, approximately 12% detected once. Sequenced material: blood, either unsorted or a sorted T cell fraction (not recorded which). The receptors originated from a male donor with ankylosing spondylitis. Each CDR3 is given with its conserved first and last residue. The D gene is left open where the match is weak. Not every row has a clone size; where given, it reads once, few, many or a size class.

j_call v_call d_call clone_size cdr3_nt cdr3_aa
TRBJ2-2 TRBV27 TRBD2 many TGTGCCAGCCAACATCTAGCGGGAGCCAATAACGGGGAGCTGTTTTTT CASQHLAGANNGELFF
TRBJ2-1 TRBV5-6 - few TGTGCCAGCAGCTTGGGGCCAGACCTCCTACAATATAATGAGCAGTTCTTC CASSLGPDLLQYNEQFF
TRBJ2-2 TRBV7-2 - - TGTGCCAGCAGCCTAGGGGCGGTCGGGGAGCTGTTTTTT CASSLGAVGELFF
TRBJ1-5 TRBV12-3/TRBV12-4 TRBD1 many TGTGCCAGCAGTTTACAACAGGGGGACAATCAGCCCCAGCATTTT CASSLQQGDNQPQHF
TRBJ1-1 TRBV6-5 - few TGTGCCAGCAGTTACGGGGGCTGGGGATTTGTGGGCACTGAAGCTTTCTTT CASSYGGWGFVGTEAFF
TRBJ2-2 TRBV24-1 TRBD2 few TGTGCCACCAGTGACTCCCGTGCCGGAGCGGGAGGGGTGATCGGCCGGGAGCTGTTTTTT CATSDSRAGAGGVIGRELFF
TRBJ2-3 TRBV24-1 TRBD2 - TGTGCCACCAGTGAGGCTAGCGGGACGAATACGCAGTATTTT CATSEASGTNTQYF
TRBJ2-6 TRBV5-1 - few TGCGCCAGCAGCACGAGGGAGTCTGGGGCCAACGTCCTGACTTTC CASSTRESGANVLTF
TRBJ2-7 TRBV28 TRBD2 few TGTGCCAGCCAACTAGCGGGAGAAGGCTACGAGCAGTACTTC CASQLAGEGYEQYF
TRBJ2-1 TRBV5-1 - many TGCGCCAGCAGCATGCGGCAGGGGAGGAATGAGCAGTTCTTC CASSMRQGRNEQFF
TRBJ2-1 TRBV4-2 - many TGTGCCAGCAGCCCCCAGTCCTCTATATCCTACAATGAGCAGTTCTTC CASSPQSSISYNEQFF
TRBJ2-3 TRBV28 TRBD2 - TGTGCCAGCAGTTCCCCCCATAGCGGGGGCACCACAGATACGCAGTATTTT CASSSPHSGGTTDTQYF
TRBJ2-1 TRBV6-2/TRBV6-3 - - TGTGCCAGCAGTTACTACAGCGAGCAGTTCTTC CASSYYSEQFF
TRBJ2-7 TRBV5-1 - - TGCGCCAGCAGTCTAACAGGGATGAGGTCCTACGAGCAGTACTTC CASSLTGMRSYEQYF